Listed here are 5 T cell receptor beta chains from one sample, sequenced in a study of blood T cell repertoires in COVID-19. This table comes from immunoSEQ multiplex PCR, and its TCRdb copy is limited to in-frame clones, with some not included. The sample carries some 67,000 clones, just over 90% recorded once. Material: peripheral blood. The receptor set was obtained from a young woman with acute or convalescent COVID-19.

The chain recombines TRBV2 with TRBJ2-7; 9 nucleotides align to TRBD1. The junction had 13 bases not matched to a gene; V was cut back by 2 bases and J by 5 bases. The germline V gene encodes CDR1 SNHLY and CDR2 FYNNEI. The CDR3 length is 17 residues. The CDR3 bases are TGTGCCAGCAGTGAATTCGCGATGGGACAGGGCATCAACGAGCAGTACTTC. This sequence encodes CASSEFAMGQGINEQYF.

This chain connects TRBV27 to TRBJ1-6; no firm D call. Germline V gene sequence: CDR1 MNHEY, CDR2 SMNVEV (reference sequence). This CDR3 has 15 amino acids. V was cut by 5 bases and J by 0 bases, with 8 bases left in between. CDR3 sequence: CASSRTSSYNSPLHF. In DNA form, the CDR3 reads TGTGCCAGCAGTCGGACTAGCTCCTATAATTCACCCCTCCACTTT.

The V call is TRBV29-1, the J call TRBJ1-2; the D gene is possibly TRBD1 (6 bases). The CDR3 covers 13 residues. V shed 4 bases and J shed 8 bases, with 17 bases lying between them. CDR1 is SQVTM, CDR2 ANQGSEA, per germline. CDR3 sequence reads: CSVGLTGLIGYTF. For the CDR3, the DNA is TGCAGCGTTGGTCTAACAGGGTTGATCGGCTACACCTTC.

This chain connects TRBV5-1 to TRBJ2-2, with 9 bases identical to TRBD1. V gave up 4 bases and J gave up 3 bases; unmatched junction bases: 4. The CDR3 contains 15 residues. Germline lookup yields CDR1 SGHRS and CDR2 YFSETQ. CDR3 DNA sequence: TGCGCCAGCAGCAATCGGACAGGGGACACCGGGGAGCTGTTTTTT. Its protein product is CASSNRTGDTGELFF.

This clone was seen more than once but under ten times. The rearrangement joins TRBV4-1 to TRBJ1-4; 8 nucleotides match TRBD1. Per germline, CDR1 MGHRA and CDR2 YSYEKL. Trimming at V came to 3 bases and at J to 7 bases, leaving 13 bases not matched to a gene. The CDR3 runs to 17 residues. CDR3 bases: TGCGCCAGCAGCCAGACAGGGGCCGCCCGACATGGTGAAAAACTGTTTTTT. This encodes CASSQTGAARHGEKLFF.